This T cell receptor beta chain was documented in a study of blood T cell repertoires in COVID-19. Across the whole study: The samples span acute and convalescent COVID-19 from the United States, Italy and Spain.

Germline-derived CDR1 and CDR2 are LGHNA and YSLEER. The CDR3 has 15 amino acids. The V end was cut by 0 bases, the J end by 2 bases, with 11 bases between. Sequencing was performed with immunoSEQ multiplex PCR; in TCRdb, only in-frame clones are kept and a portion is missing. Of about 78,000 clones in the sample, over 80% were seen once. Source material: peripheral blood. The source is a man over 45 with acute or convalescent COVID-19. The chain links TRBV4-3 to TRBJ2-7; D uncertain. In DNA, the CDR3 is TGCGCCAGCAGCCAAGATTCGCTAGGAGCCTACGAGCAGTACTTC. Protein product: CASSQDSLGAYEQYF.